These T cell receptor beta chains were read from a single sample in a study of cytomegalovirus exposure and HLA in healthy donors. Assay: immunoSEQ multiplex PCR; the TCRdb copy retains only in-frame clones and omits some. In the table there are 100,000 to 150,000 clones, roughly 90% of which are singletons. The sequencing input was PBMCs. Receptor source: a man under 40 in good health and CMV-seronegative. The CDR3 runs from the conserved cysteine through the conserved F or W. D genes are given only for firm matches. For some rows the clone size is stated as once, few or many, or as a class when expanded; others skip it.

d_call,v_call,j_call,clone_size,cdr3_aa,cdr3_nt
.,TRBV7-7,TRBJ2-3,.,CASSQLPSGGSTDTQYF,TGTGCCAGCAGCCAACTACCAAGCGGAGGGAGCACAGATACGCAGTATTTT
.,TRBV11-3,TRBJ2-7,.,CASSLSVGYEQYF,TGTGCCAGCAGCTTATCGGTCGGGTACGAGCAGTACTTC
TRBD2,TRBV27,TRBJ2-7,.,CASSLGGLAGDYEQYF,TGTGCCAGCAGTCTAGGGGGACTAGCGGGGGACTACGAGCAGTACTTC
TRBD2,TRBV2,TRBJ2-1,.,CASSSPGLAGIEYNEQFF,TGTGCCAGCAGTTCGCCGGGACTAGCGGGAATTGAGTACAATGAGCAGTTCTTC
TRBD1,TRBV19,TRBJ1-4,.,CASRQGGTNEKLFF,TGTGCCTCCCGACAGGGGGGAACTAATGAAAAACTGTTTTTT
TRBD1,TRBV19,TRBJ2-5,few,CASSPDRGKETQYF,TGTGCCAGTAGCCCAGACAGGGGGAAAGAGACCCAGTACTTC
.,TRBV2,TRBJ2-1,.,CASSETRGSYNEQFF,TGTGCCAGCAGTGAGACAAGGGGCTCCTACAATGAGCAGTTCTTC
TRBD2,TRBV6-4,TRBJ2-3,.,CASSDQAGEADTQYF,TGTGCCAGCAGTGATCAAGCGGGAGAGGCAGATACGCAGTATTTT
.,TRBV21-1,TRBJ1-1,.,CASSKRGDSYTEAFF,TGTGCCAGCAGCAAAAGAGGGGACAGCTATACTGAAGCTTTCTTT
.,TRBV27,TRBJ2-7,few,CASSSTGSEQYF,TGTGCCAGCAGTAGTACAGGGTCCGAGCAGTACTTC
.,TRBV4-3,TRBJ2-3,.,CASSQESTDTQYF,TGCGCCAGCAGCCAAGAGTCAACAGATACGCAGTATTTT
TRBD2,TRBV11-3,TRBJ2-1,.,CASSLGFGLAASNEQFF,TGTGCCAGCAGCCTTGGGTTCGGACTAGCGGCGTCTAATGAGCAGTTCTTC
.,TRBV6-4,TRBJ2-2,few,CASTPKWESGELFF,TGTGCCAGCACACCAAAATGGGAGAGCGGGGAGCTGTTTTTT
TRBD1,TRBV11-3,TRBJ2-7,.,CASSSDRESYEQYF,TGTGCCAGCAGCTCGGACAGGGAGTCCTACGAGCAGTACTTC
TRBD2,TRBV9,TRBJ2-1,.,CASSVGGTSISEQFF,TGTGCCAGCAGCGTAGGTGGGACTAGCATCAGTGAGCAGTTCTTC
.,TRBV14,TRBJ2-5,.,CASSQETSFGETQYF,TGTGCCAGCAGCCAAGAGACCTCCTTCGGGGAGACCCAGTACTTC
.,TRBV4-2,TRBJ1-3,once,CASSQVAGSSGNTIYF,TGTGCCAGCAGCCAAGTTGCGGGGAGCTCTGGAAACACCATATATTTT
.,TRBV2,TRBJ2-7,once,CASSDIGEISYEQYF,TGTGCCAGCAGTGACATCGGTGAAATTTCCTACGAGCAGTACTTC
TRBD2,TRBV6-5,TRBJ2-1,few,CASSQLAGSYNEQFF,TGTGCCAGCAGTCAACTAGCGGGATCCTACAATGAGCAGTTCTTC
TRBD1,TRBV6-5,TRBJ2-7,.,CASSYSQGANEQYF,TGTGCCAGCAGTTACTCTCAGGGGGCTAACGAGCAGTACTTC
TRBD1,TRBV5-1,TRBJ1-2,.,CASRDGTGRSYGYTF,TGCGCCAGCAGGGACGGGACAGGGAGGTCTTATGGCTACACCTTC
.,TRBV5-1,TRBJ1-3,.,CASSAGAEPFSGNTIYF,TGCGCCAGCAGCGCAGGCGCAGAGCCTTTCTCTGGAAACACCATATATTTT
.,TRBV19,TRBJ1-3,.,CASMDSRGRSTIYF,TGTGCCAGTATGGACTCCCGTGGTAGAAGCACCATATATTTT
.,TRBV9,TRBJ2-7,.,CASSVGRGISYEQYF,TGTGCCAGCAGCGTAGGGCGGGGAATCTCCTACGAGCAGTACTTC
.,TRBV4-1,TRBJ2-2,once,CASSQAEVWTGELFF,TGCGCCAGCAGCCAAGCTGAGGTTTGGACCGGGGAGCTGTTTTTT
TRBD2,TRBV5-5,TRBJ2-7,.,CASSSTLAGSWYF,TGTGCCAGCAGCTCGACCCTAGCGGGGTCGTGGTACTTC
TRBD1,TRBV4-1,TRBJ2-3,.,CASSQAPGQLNGDTQYF,TGCGCCAGCAGCCAAGCTCCGGGACAGCTAAATGGAGATACGCAGTATTTT
TRBD1,TRBV6-1,TRBJ2-7,.,CAIIQGADEQYF,TGTGCCATAATACAGGGGGCAGACGAGCAGTACTTC
.,TRBV29-1,TRBJ2-4,.,CSVGSLAKNIQYF,TGCAGCGTTGGTAGTTTAGCCAAAAACATTCAGTACTTC
.,TRBV27,TRBJ1-4,.,CASSQTPTNEKLFF,TGTGCCAGCAGTCAGACTCCAACTAATGAAAAACTGTTTTTT
.,TRBV10-3,TRBJ1-6,few,CAISESWQNNSPLHF,TGTGCCATCAGTGAGTCGTGGCAGAACAATTCACCCCTCCACTTT
TRBD2,TRBV15,TRBJ2-7,.,CATSRQIGLVDHEQYF,TGTGCCACCAGCAGACAGATCGGACTAGTCGATCACGAGCAGTACTTC
.,TRBV6-6,TRBJ2-7,.,CASSHKERQYF,TGTGCCAGCAGTCACAAGGAGCGACAGTACTTC
TRBD2,TRBV11-2,TRBJ2-3,.,CASSSLGAGGEDTQYF,TGTGCCAGCAGCTCTCTCGGGGCGGGAGGGGAGGATACGCAGTATTTT
.,TRBV5-4,TRBJ1-1,once,CASSLKQGLDTEAFF,TGTGCCAGCAGTTTAAAACAGGGATTGGACACTGAAGCTTTCTTT
TRBD1,TRBV19,TRBJ2-2,few,CASSIDPDRVENPNTGELFF,TGTGCCAGTAGTATAGATCCCGACAGGGTGGAGAATCCGAACACCGGGGAGCTGTTTTTT
TRBD1,TRBV5-6,TRBJ2-7,.,CASSLYGQGSYEQYF,TGTGCCAGCAGCTTGTACGGACAGGGCTCCTACGAGCAGTACTTC
TRBD1,TRBV29-1,TRBJ1-1,.,CSVEGIQGRTEAFF,TGCAGCGTTGAAGGGATACAGGGGAGGACTGAAGCTTTCTTT
.,TRBV11-2,TRBJ1-1,once,CASSLDPVSEAFF,TGTGCCAGCAGCTTAGATCCGGTCTCTGAAGCTTTCTTT
.,TRBV27,TRBJ1-1,.,CASSTYREVEAFF,TGTGCCAGCAGTACCTACAGGGAAGTTGAAGCTTTCTTT
TRBD2,TRBV9,TRBJ2-5,.,CASSSRLAGETQYF,TGTGCCAGCAGCTCTCGACTAGCCGGAGAGACCCAGTACTTC
.,TRBV6-1,TRBJ2-7,.,CASSMSRVVGYEQYF,TGTGCCAGCAGCATGTCCAGGGTTGTGGGGTACGAGCAGTACTTC
.,TRBV6-1,TRBJ1-1,.,CASRWATEAFF,TGTGCCAGCAGGTGGGCGACTGAAGCTTTCTTT
TRBD2,TRBV27,TRBJ2-1,.,CASKSPQTSGSLYEQFF,TGTGCCAGCAAATCTCCCCAGACTAGCGGGAGTCTCTATGAGCAGTTCTTC
.,TRBV4-3,TRBJ2-2,.,CASSRRLGAGPGELFF,TGCGCCAGCAGCCGCCGCCTTGGGGCCGGGCCCGGGGAGCTGTTTTTT
.,TRBV30,TRBJ2-1,.,CAWSEGTPNNEQFF,TGTGCCTGGAGTGAAGGGACTCCGAACAATGAGCAGTTCTTC
.,TRBV4-3,TRBJ2-2,.,CASSQGLSATGELFF,TGCGCCAGCAGCCAAGGATTGAGTGCCACCGGGGAGCTGTTTTTT
TRBD1,TRBV30,TRBJ1-1,.,CAWSPPWTGGMRSAEAFF,TGTGCCTGGAGCCCACCGTGGACAGGAGGTATGAGAAGCGCTGAAGCTTTCTTT
TRBD2,TRBV5-1,TRBJ2-7,.,CASSLGVAGFSYEQYF,TGCGCCAGCAGCTTGGGGGTAGCGGGGTTCTCCTACGAGCAGTACTTC
TRBD2,TRBV7-9,TRBJ2-1,few,CASSPRLAGPDEQFF,TGTGCCAGCAGCCCACGACTAGCGGGCCCAGATGAGCAGTTCTTC
TRBD1,TRBV7-9,TRBJ1-2,.,CASNLGQGVDSGYTF,TGTGCCAGCAACCTGGGACAGGGTGTCGATAGTGGCTACACCTTC
TRBD2,TRBV6-4,TRBJ2-1,few,CASSGFRGRDYNEQFF,TGTGCCAGCAGTGGTTTTCGCGGGAGGGACTACAATGAGCAGTTCTTC